The T cell receptor (beta chain) under discussion was sequenced for a study of blood T cells in healthy people across ages. Next came a second PCR, run for roughly 6 to 11 cycles, which used a sample-barcoded 5' primer along with a J-beta primer mix. TCRdb fed the 5' RACE reads into MiXCR, producing one record per CDR3 protein. The sample records hundreds of thousands of distinct CDR3 sequences, 60% to 80% being singletons. The V gene's germline CDR1 is SGHTA and CDR2 FQGNSA. V was pared by 5 bases and J by 13 bases, with 12 bases of the junction left unmatched. This CDR3 has 14 residues. Note on this clonotype: What it binds is unknown.

Findings and caveats of the study: Without sorted subsets, naive and antigen-experienced compartments could not be conclusively compared.

The receptor was derived from a man aged 30-40 years in good health. Specimen: blood. The V call is TRBV7-2, the J call TRBJ2-4, with 9 bases that match TRBD2. Here the CDR3 DNA reads TGTGCCAGCAGCGCGACTAGCGGCGGCTGGGAGCAGTACTTC. Translated, it gives CASSATSGGWEQYF. Full variable domain (outside the CDR3, taken from reference TRBV7-2 and TRBJ2-4): GAGVSQSPSNKVTEKGKDVELRCDPISGHTALYWYRQSLGQGLEFLIYFQGNSAPDKSGLPSDRFSAERTGGSVSTLTIQRTQQEDSAVYLCASSATSGGWEQYFGAGTRLSVL.